This TCR beta chain was recovered during a study of chemoradiotherapy in HPV16-positive cancers. Germline lookup yields CDR1 MNHEY and CDR2 SVGAGI. Trimming removed 0 bases from V and 5 bases from J, with 9 bases in between. The CDR3 sequence is 14 residues long. Here immunoSEQ multiplex PCR was the method, and the copy in TCRdb shows in-frame clones only, minus some. The sample shows about 3,100 clones, 80% to 90% of them seen only once. This chain joins TRBV6-5 and TRBJ2-3, with D possibly matching TRBD2 (6 bases). The sequence came from a human donor with HPV-associated anogenital cancer. Sample: tumor tissue, taken from a patient who underwent chemoradiotherapy. CDR3 amino acids: CASSYSGEEDTQYF. The CDR3, as DNA: TGTGCCAGCAGTTACTCGGGGGAGGAAGATACGCAGTATTTT.